Listed below are T cell receptor beta chains from one sample, sequenced in a study of T cells after yellow fever vaccination. TCRdb called the 5' RACE reads again in MiXCR, with one record for every CDR3 protein. The sample lists roughly 300,000 distinct CDR3 sequences, about 8.3% seen once, with roughly 15% in the top ten. Sample: PBMCs, taken 35 to 50 days after the first yellow fever vaccination. The receptors originated from a man younger than 30 who received the YFV17D yellow fever vaccine. The CDR3 runs from the conserved cysteine through the conserved F or W. A D gene is named only where the DNA matches it firmly. Clone size, where shown, is once, few, many, or a class for clones that have expanded.

DNA | CDR3 | V | D | size | J
TGCGCCAGCAGCTTGGGACAGGGGGACTATGGCTACACCTTC | CASSLGQGDYGYTF | TRBV5-1 | TRBD1 | many | TRBJ1-2
TGTGCCAGCAGTAAAGGGTCCGGCGGTACAGATACGCAGTATTTT | CASSKGSGGTDTQYF | TRBV6-1 | NA | NA | TRBJ2-3
TGTGCCAGCAGTTACTATACCGGGGAGCTGTTTTTT | CASSYYTGELFF | TRBV6-5 | NA | many | TRBJ2-2
TGTGCCAGCAGCTTCCGCCGGGACTTCACAGATACGCAGTATTTT | CASSFRRDFTDTQYF | TRBV7-2 | NA | NA | TRBJ2-3
TGTGCCAGCAGCCCGACTATAATCTCCTACAATGAGCAGTTCTTC | CASSPTIISYNEQFF | TRBV7-9 | NA | NA | TRBJ2-1
TGCGCCAGTAGTGCGGCCGTCCTCACAAACAATGAGCAGTTCTTC | CASSAAVLTNNEQFF | TRBV5-1 | NA | many | TRBJ2-1
TGTGCCAGCAGCTTAGCGGGGTACCCGAACACTGAAGCTTTCTTT | CASSLAGYPNTEAFF | TRBV7-2 | NA | NA | TRBJ1-1
TGTGCCAGCAGTTTAGGTGTCGGACAGAATTCACCCCTCCACTTT | CASSLGVGQNSPLHF | TRBV27 | NA | few | TRBJ1-6
TGCAGCGTTGAAGGGTTCTATGGCTACACCTTC | CSVEGFYGYTF | TRBV29-1 | NA | many | TRBJ1-2
TGTGCCAGCACCGTGGGTCCCGTTAGAGCTTTCTTT | CASTVGPVRAFF | TRBV12-3/TRBV12-4 | NA | NA | TRBJ1-1
TGTGCCAGCAGTTACTCCTACAGGGGCTTATGGCCCCAGCATTTT | CASSYSYRGLWPQHF | TRBV6-5 | TRBD1 | NA | TRBJ1-5
TGTGCCAGCAGTTTCCCCAGTGAAGAGACCCAGTACTTC | CASSFPSEETQYF | TRBV12-3/TRBV12-4 | NA | NA | TRBJ2-5